Listed below are T cell receptor beta chains from one sample, sequenced in a study of Tregs in tolerant kidney transplant recipients. Libraries were prepared by immunoSEQ multiplex PCR; TCRdb keeps only in-frame clonotypes and omits some of them. The sample shows approximately 93,000 clones, 80% to 95% of them seen only once. The sequenced sample was CD4+ T cells from blood, obtained before the transplant. These TCRs come from a human donor who received a combined kidney and bone marrow transplant. CDR3s include the opening cysteine and the closing phenylalanine or tryptophan. The order of the fields is J gene, V gene, CDR3 protein.

j_gene: TRBJ2-3
v_gene: TRBV7-7
CDR3aa: CASSFGQGGTDTQYF

j_gene: TRBJ2-5
v_gene: TRBV7-2
CDR3aa: CASSPTFTSGSETQYF

j_gene: TRBJ1-2
v_gene: TRBV2
CDR3aa: CASSPGRAYGYTF

j_gene: TRBJ2-5
v_gene: TRBV29-1
CDR3aa: CSVILAGGEETQYF

j_gene: TRBJ2-6
v_gene: TRBV15
CDR3aa: CATSKAGAGANVLTF

j_gene: TRBJ2-7
v_gene: TRBV6-6
CDR3aa: CASSSAAGTSMYEQYF

j_gene: TRBJ1-4
v_gene: TRBV7-9
CDR3aa: CASSPLGTGAELFF

j_gene: TRBJ2-1
v_gene: TRBV6-1
CDR3aa: CASSRTSLSYNEQFF

j_gene: TRBJ2-7
v_gene: TRBV2
CDR3aa: CASSDKNSFYEQYF

j_gene: TRBJ1-2
v_gene: TRBV18
CDR3aa: CASSLRRDRGQNYYGYTF

j_gene: TRBJ2-5
v_gene: TRBV6-5
CDR3aa: CASSYSDSRETQYF

j_gene: TRBJ2-3
v_gene: TRBV5-1
CDR3aa: CASSLDVSPADTQYF